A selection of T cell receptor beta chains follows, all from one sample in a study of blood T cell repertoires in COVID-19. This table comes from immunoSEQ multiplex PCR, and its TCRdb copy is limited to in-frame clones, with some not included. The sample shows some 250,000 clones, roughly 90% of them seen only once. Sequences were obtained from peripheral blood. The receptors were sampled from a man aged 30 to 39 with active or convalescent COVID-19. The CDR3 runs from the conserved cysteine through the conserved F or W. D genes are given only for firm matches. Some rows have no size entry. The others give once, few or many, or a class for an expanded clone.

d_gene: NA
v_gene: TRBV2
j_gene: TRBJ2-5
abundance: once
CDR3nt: TGTGCCAGCGTGAGGGACTTCCAAGAGACCCAGTACTTC
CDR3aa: CASVRDFQETQYF

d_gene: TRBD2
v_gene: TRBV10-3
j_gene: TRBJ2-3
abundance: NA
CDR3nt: TGTGCCATCAGTGACCCGGGACTAGCGGGGGGGAAGAGCACAGATACGCAGTATTTT
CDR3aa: CAISDPGLAGGKSTDTQYF

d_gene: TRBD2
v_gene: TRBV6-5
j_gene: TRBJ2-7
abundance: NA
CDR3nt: TGTGCCAGCAGTTCAATAGCGGGGGGGGCCTACGAGCAGTACTTC
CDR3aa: CASSSIAGGAYEQYF

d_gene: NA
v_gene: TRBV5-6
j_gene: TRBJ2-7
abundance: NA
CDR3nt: TGTGCCAGCAGCTGGGGACTTTACGAGCAGTACTTC
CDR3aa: CASSWGLYEQYF

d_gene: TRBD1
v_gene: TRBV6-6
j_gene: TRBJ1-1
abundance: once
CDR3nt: TGTGCCAGCAGTTTAACCCAGGGGGCTGGGGCTGAAGCTTTCTTT
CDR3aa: CASSLTQGAGAEAFF

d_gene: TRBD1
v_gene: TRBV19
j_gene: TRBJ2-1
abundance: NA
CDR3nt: TGTGCCAGTAGTGCATCGGGACAGGGGGTACTGAGCTCCTACAATGAGCAGTTCTTC
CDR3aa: CASSASGQGVLSSYNEQFF

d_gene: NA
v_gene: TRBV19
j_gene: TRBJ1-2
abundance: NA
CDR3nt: TGTGCCAGTACCTCAGCGGGGGTGCGGGACTATGGCTACACCTTC
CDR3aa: CASTSAGVRDYGYTF

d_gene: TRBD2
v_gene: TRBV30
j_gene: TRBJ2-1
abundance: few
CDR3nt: TGTGCCTGGGGGCCGACTAGCGGACAGCAGTTCTTC
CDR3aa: CAWGPTSGQQFF

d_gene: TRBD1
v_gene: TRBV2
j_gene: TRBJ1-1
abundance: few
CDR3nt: TGTGCCAGCAGGAAACAGGGGGCCTCGGTGAACACTGAAGCTTTCTTT
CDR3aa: CASRKQGASVNTEAFF

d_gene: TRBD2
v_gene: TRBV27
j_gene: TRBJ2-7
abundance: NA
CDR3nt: TGTGCCAGCAGTCGATCTAGCGGGGGGGTTTATGAGCAGTACTTC
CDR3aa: CASSRSSGGVYEQYF

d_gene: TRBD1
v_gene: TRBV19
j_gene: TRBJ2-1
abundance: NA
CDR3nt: TGTGCCAGTAGCCGGACAGGGGGAACAGATGAGCAGTTCTTC
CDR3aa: CASSRTGGTDEQFF

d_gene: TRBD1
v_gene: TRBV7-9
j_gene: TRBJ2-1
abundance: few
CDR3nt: TGTGCCAGCAGCTTAGCTGACAGGGTGGACGAGCAGTTCTTC
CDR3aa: CASSLADRVDEQFF

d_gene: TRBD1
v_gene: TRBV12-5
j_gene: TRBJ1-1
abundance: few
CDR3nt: TGTGCTAGTGGTTTGGTACTCAAAGGGCTGGGGGACTGGAGGGGGCCCGACACTGAAGCTTTCTTT
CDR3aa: CASGLVLKGLGDWRGPDTEAFF

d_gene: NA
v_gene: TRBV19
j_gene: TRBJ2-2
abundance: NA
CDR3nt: TGTGCCAGTAGTAGGGGGGATTACACCGGGGAGCTGTTTTTT
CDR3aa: CASSRGDYTGELFF

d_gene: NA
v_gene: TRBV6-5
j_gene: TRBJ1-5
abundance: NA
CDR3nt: TGTGCCAGCAGGCTTACCTTCCAGTCCGATCAGCCCCAGCATTTT
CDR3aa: CASRLTFQSDQPQHF

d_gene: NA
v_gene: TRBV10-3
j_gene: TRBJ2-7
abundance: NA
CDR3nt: TGTGCCATCAGCGAAGATCGGACAGAGGGGTACTTC
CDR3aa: CAISEDRTEGYF

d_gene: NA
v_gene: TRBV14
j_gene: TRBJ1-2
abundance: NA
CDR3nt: TGTGCCAGCAGCCCAAGCTGGCTGACGGGTAGTAATAACTATGGCTACACCTTC
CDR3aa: CASSPSWLTGSNNYGYTF

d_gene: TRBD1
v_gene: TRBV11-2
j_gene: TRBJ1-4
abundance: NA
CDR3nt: TGTGCCAGCAGCTTAGAGACAGGGTGGGGAAAACTGTTTTTT
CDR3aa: CASSLETGWGKLFF

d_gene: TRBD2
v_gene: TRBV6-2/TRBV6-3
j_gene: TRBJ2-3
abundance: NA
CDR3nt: TGTGCCAGCAGTTACCTCGGGACTAGCGCCCAGGATACGCAGTATTTT
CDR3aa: CASSYLGTSAQDTQYF

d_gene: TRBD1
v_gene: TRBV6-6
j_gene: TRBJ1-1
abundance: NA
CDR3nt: TGTGCCAGCAGTCAAAAGACAGGGGGCAGGAGTCTCACTGAAGCTTTCTTT
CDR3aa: CASSQKTGGRSLTEAFF

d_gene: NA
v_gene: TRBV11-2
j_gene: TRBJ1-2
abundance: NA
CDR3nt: TGTGCCAGCAGCAGCTTACTCATGGACAGCTATGGCTACACCTTC
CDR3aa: CASSSLLMDSYGYTF

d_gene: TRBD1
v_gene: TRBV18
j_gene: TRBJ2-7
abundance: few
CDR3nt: TGTGCCAGCTCACCATCAACAGGGGACCCCTACGAGCAGTACTTC
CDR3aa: CASSPSTGDPYEQYF

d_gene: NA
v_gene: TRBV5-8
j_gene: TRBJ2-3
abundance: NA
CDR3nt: TGTGCCAGCAGCTTGGGCGGAGCCACAGATACGCAGTATTTT
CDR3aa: CASSLGGATDTQYF

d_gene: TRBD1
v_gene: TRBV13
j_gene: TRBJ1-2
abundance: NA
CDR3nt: TGTGCCAGCAGCCTCCGGACAGGCTATGGCTACACCTTC
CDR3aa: CASSLRTGYGYTF

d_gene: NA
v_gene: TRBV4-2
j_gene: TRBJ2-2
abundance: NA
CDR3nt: TGTGCCAGCAGTAGGTTCCGGGGTTCAGGGGTCGGGGAGCTGTTTTTT
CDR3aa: CASSRFRGSGVGELFF

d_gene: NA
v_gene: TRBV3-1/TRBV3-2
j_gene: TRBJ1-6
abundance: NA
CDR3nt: TGTGCCAGCAGCCAAGATTTTCCGGGAAATAATTCACCCCTCCACTTT
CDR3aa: CASSQDFPGNNSPLHF

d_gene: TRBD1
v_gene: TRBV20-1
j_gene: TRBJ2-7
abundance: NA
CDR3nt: TGCAGTGCTAGTGGGGACAGGGCCTCCTACGAGCAGTACTTC
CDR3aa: CSASGDRASYEQYF

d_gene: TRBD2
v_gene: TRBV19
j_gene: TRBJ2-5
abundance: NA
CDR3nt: TGTGCCTGCGCGGGAGGGGGCCACGAGACCCAGTACTTC
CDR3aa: CACAGGGHETQYF

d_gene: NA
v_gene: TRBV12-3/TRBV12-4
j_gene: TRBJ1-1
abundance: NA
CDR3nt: TGTGCCAGCAGTTTCTTCGAGGGTACTGAAGCTTTCTTT
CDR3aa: CASSFFEGTEAFF

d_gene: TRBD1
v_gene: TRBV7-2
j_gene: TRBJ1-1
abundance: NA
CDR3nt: TGTGCCAGCAGCCTTAGGGGGCGATCAGGCACTGAAGCTTTCTTT
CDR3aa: CASSLRGRSGTEAFF

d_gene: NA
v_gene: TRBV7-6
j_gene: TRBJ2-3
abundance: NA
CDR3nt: TGTGCCAGCAGCCGCGCAGGCGGGGGCATCACAGATACGCAGTATTTT
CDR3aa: CASSRAGGGITDTQYF

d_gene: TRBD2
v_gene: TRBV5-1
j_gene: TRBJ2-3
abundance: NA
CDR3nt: TGCGCCAGCAGCTTGGCCCCTAGCGGGGGGGCAGATACGCAGTATTTT
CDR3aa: CASSLAPSGGADTQYF

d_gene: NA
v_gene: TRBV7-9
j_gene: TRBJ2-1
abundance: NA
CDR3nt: TGTGCCAGCAGCTTTGAGCAGGGTTGGCATCATGAGCAGTTCTTC
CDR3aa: CASSFEQGWHHEQFF

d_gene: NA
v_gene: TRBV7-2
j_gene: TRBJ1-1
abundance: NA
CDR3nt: TGTGCCAGCAGGGTTGGGGGAGGGGGAGGTGAAGCTTTCTTT
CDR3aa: CASRVGGGGGEAFF

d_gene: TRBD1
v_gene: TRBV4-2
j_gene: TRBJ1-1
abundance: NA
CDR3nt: TGTGCCAGCAGCCTAGAAATGACAGGGGGTGTTTCTTTCTTT
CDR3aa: CASSLEMTGGVSFF

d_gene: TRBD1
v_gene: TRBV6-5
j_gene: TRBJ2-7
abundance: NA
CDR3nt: TGTGCCAGCAGACTAGACAGGGGGCCCTACGAGCAGTACTTC
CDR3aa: CASRLDRGPYEQYF

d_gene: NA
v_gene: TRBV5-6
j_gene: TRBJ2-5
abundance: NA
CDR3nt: TGTGCCAGCAGCTTGGCCGACACTTCAGTGGGGACCCAGTACTTC
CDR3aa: CASSLADTSVGTQYF

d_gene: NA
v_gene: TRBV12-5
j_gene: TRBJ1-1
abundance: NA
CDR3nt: TGTGCTAGTGGTCTACCCCGGGGGGCAGAGAACACTGAAGCTTTCTTT
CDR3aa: CASGLPRGAENTEAFF

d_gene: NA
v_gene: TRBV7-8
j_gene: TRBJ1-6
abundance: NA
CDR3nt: TGTGCCAGCAGCACCCCCCCTAACTCACCCCTCCACTTT
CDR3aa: CASSTPPNSPLHF

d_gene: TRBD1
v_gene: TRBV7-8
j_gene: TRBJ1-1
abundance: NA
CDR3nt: TGTGCCAGCAGCTTAGACAGGGGAATGAACACTGAAGCTTTCTTT
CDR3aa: CASSLDRGMNTEAFF

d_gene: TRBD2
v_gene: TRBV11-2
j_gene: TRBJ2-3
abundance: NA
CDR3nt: TGTGCCAGCAGCTTACTGGCTAGCGGGGGGGCGGATACGCAGTATTTT
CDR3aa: CASSLLASGGADTQYF

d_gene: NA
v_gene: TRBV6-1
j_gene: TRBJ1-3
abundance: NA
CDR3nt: TGTGCCAGCAGTGAACCGGGATCTGGAAACACCATATATTTT
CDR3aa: CASSEPGSGNTIYF

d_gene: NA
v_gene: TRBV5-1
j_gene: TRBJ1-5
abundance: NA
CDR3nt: TGCGCCAGCAGCTTGGGCGGCACAAATCAGCCCCAGCATTTT
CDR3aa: CASSLGGTNQPQHF

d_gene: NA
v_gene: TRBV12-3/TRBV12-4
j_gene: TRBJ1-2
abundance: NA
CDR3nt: TGTGCCAGCAGTTATGGGAGGGGCTATGGCTACACCTTC
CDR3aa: CASSYGRGYGYTF

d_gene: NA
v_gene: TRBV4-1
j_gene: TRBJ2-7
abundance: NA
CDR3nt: TGCGCCAGCAGCCCCTCGGCACCGGGGGGCCTCTCCTACGAGCAGTACTTC
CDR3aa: CASSPSAPGGLSYEQYF

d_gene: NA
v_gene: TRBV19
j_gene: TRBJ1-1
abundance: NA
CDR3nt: TGTGCCAGTAGTAAACAACAGCACACTGAAGCTTTCTTT
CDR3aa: CASSKQQHTEAFF

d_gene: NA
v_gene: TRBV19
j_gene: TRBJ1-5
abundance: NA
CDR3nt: TGTGCCAGTTTTAGCCCTTTAATTGGCGGCAATCAGCCCCAGCATTTT
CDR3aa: CASFSPLIGGNQPQHF

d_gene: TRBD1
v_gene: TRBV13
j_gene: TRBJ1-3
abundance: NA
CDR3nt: TGTGCCAGCAGCTTAGTTACACAGGGGATCTCGATCGACACCATATATTTT
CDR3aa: CASSLVTQGISIDTIYF

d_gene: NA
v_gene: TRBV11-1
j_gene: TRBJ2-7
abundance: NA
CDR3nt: TGTGCCAGCAGCTTAGGACGGAGGTCGGGTTACGAGCAGTACTTC
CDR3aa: CASSLGRRSGYEQYF

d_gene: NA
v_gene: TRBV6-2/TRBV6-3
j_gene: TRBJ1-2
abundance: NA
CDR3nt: TGTGCCAGCAGTTATTTCGACAGAACGCAGACTGGCTACACCTTC
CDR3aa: CASSYFDRTQTGYTF

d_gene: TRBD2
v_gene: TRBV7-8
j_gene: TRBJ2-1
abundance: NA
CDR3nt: TGTGCCAGCAGCTCCAAGGTCTTGGGGGGGTACAATGAGCAGTTCTTC
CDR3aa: CASSSKVLGGYNEQFF

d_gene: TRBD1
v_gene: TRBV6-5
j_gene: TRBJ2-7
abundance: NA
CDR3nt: TGTGCCAGCAGTTACATGGGACAGGGGACGAGGGAGCAGTACTTC
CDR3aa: CASSYMGQGTREQYF

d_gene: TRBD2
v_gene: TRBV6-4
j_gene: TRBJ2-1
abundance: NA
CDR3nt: TGTGCCAGCAGTAGCGGGAGCTCCTACAATGAGCAGTTCTTC
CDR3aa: CASSSGSSYNEQFF

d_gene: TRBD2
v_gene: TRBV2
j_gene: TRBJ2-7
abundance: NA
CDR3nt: TGTGCCAGCAGACGTGTAGCGGGGGGATCAGCCGAGCAGTACTTC
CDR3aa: CASRRVAGGSAEQYF

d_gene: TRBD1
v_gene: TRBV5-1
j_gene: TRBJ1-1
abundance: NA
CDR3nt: TGCGCCAGCAGCTCGGGACAGTATGAAGCTTTCTTT
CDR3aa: CASSSGQYEAFF

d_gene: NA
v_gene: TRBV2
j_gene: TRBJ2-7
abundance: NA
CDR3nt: TGTGCCAGCAGGTGGGACAACTCCTACGAGCAGTACTTC
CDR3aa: CASRWDNSYEQYF

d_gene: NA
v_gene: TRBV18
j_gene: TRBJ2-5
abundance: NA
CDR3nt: TGTGCCAGCTCACCTCCTCGGATGGGGCCAACCCAAGAGACCCAGTACTTC
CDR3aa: CASSPPRMGPTQETQYF

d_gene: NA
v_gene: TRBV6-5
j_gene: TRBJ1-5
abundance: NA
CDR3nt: TGTGCCAGCAGATTAAACAGGGATCAGCCCCAGCATTTT
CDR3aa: CASRLNRDQPQHF

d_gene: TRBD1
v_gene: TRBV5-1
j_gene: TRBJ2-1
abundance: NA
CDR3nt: TGCGCCAGCAGCGGGACAGGATACAATGAGCAGTTCTTC
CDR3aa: CASSGTGYNEQFF